This TCR beta chain stems from a study of early T cells in non-severe SARS-CoV-2 infection. Study-wide background: Sequenced bulk RNA came from whole blood that was unsorted, and chains were unpaired.

Each CDR3 protein is one row after TCRdb ran MiXCR on the 5' RACE reads. The sample carries 50,000 or so distinct CDR3 sequences, about 4.6% recorded once. This clonotype was observed at least ten times. CDR3 size: 18 residues. CDR1 and CDR2 (germline): MNHNS, SASEGT. V was clipped by 7 bases and J by 2 bases, with 23 bases between them. J is TRBJ2-2 and V is TRBV6-1; the D gene is possibly TRBD2 (6 bases). The specimen sequenced was whole blood. The sequence was obtained from an adult who was a healthcare worker with PCR-confirmed SARS-CoV-2 infection or an uninfected control (not recorded which). CDR3 nucleotide sequence: TGTGCCAGCATTCCACTTAGCGGCTGGGGCGACAACACCGGGGAGCTGTTTTTT. It translates to CASIPLSGWGDNTGELFF.